This passage covers 29 T cell receptor beta chains from one sample sequenced in a study of T cell repertoires in cytomegalovirus infection. One entry per CDR3 protein, called by TCRdb with MiXCR from the reads. The profile shows around 240,000 distinct CDR3 sequences, approximately 22% of them singletons. The specimen sequenced was CD8+ T cells from PBMCs. Receptor source: a human donor in good health (CMV status not recorded). Some clones in this sample may be carry-over from other donors' samples.

In its sample, this clonotype was seen a few times. The rearrangement uses TRBV7-9 and TRBJ2-1, with a possible D match to TRBD1 (6 bases). Germline-derived CDR1 and CDR2 are SEHNR and FQNEAQ (reference sequence). V lost 3 bases and J lost 8, with 20 bases in between. The CDR3 has 16 amino acids. The DNA for the CDR3 is TGTGCCAGCAGCTTGGGGCCGGCAGGGGCGATGCATGAGCAGTTCTTC. It specifies CASSLGPAGAMHEQFF.

The V and J genes are TRBV7-9 and TRBJ1-5; 8 positions agree with TRBD1. The CDR3 totals 15 residues. V was pared by 2 bases and J by 5 bases, with 5 bases of the junction left unmatched. CDR1 is SEHNR, CDR2 FQNEAQ, per germline (reference sequence). In DNA form, the CDR3 reads TGTGCCAGCAGCTTACCCGGACAGGGCGATCAGCCCCAGCATTTT. Its translation: CASSLPGQGDQPQHF.

Many counts were recorded for this clonotype. V is TRBV11-1 and J is TRBJ2-1; D perhaps matches TRBD2 (6 bases). Looked up from germline, CDR1 is SGHAT and CDR2 is FQDESV (reference sequence). The CDR3 extends over 17 amino acids. V was shortened by 2 bases and J by 6 bases, with 20 bases between the two germline ends. The CDR3 protein is CASSLSWGDRGVNEQFF. The CDR3 DNA sequence: TGTGCCAGCAGCTTAAGCTGGGGGGATAGAGGCGTCAATGAGCAGTTCTTC.

This clonotype showed up many times. The V and J genes are TRBV28 and TRBJ2-5; maybe TRBD1 (6 bases). This CDR3 contains 17 residues. V lost 5 bases and J 2 bases, leaving 21 bases between the germline ends. Germline CDR1 and CDR2: MDHEN and SYDVKM. This CDR3 reads CASSPNRDKAEQETQYF. The CDR3 DNA reads TGTGCCAGCAGTCCGAACCGGGACAAGGCCGAGCAAGAGACCCAGTACTTC.

The chain has TRBV28 and TRBJ2-7; 11 nucleotides agree with TRBD2. Germline lookup yields CDR1 MDHEN and CDR2 SYDVKM. The trim removed 6 bases at V and 0 bases at J, leaving 10 bases unmatched. This CDR3 has 17 amino acids. In DNA, the CDR3 is TGTGCCAGCAGCCCGATCGTCCTAGCGGGGGGCTCCTACGAGCAGTACTTC. Amino acid sequence: CASSPIVLAGGSYEQYF.

This sequence joins TRBV29-1 and TRBJ2-3; D unresolved. In germline, CDR1 is SQVTM, CDR2 ANQGSEA. V lost 6 bases to trimming and J lost 5 bases, with 6 bases between them. The length of the CDR3 is 10 residues. The DNA for the CDR3 is TGCAGCGTCCAGCGAGATACGCAGTATTTT. Encoded protein: CSVQRDTQYF.

The chain has TRBV19 and TRBJ2-5; the match to TRBD1 covers 10 bases. Germline-derived CDR1 and CDR2 are LNHDA and SQIVND (reference sequence). The CDR3 contains 15 residues. CDR3 coding DNA: TGTGTCAGCCACGGGACAGGGGCCTTGATAGAGACCCAGTACTTC. Protein: CVSHGTGALIETQYF.

This clonotype came up a few times. The genes are TRBV5-4 and TRBJ1-1, with TRBD1 identical over 7 bases. Germline CDR1 is SGHNT and CDR2 is YYREEE (reference sequence). V lost 6 bases to trimming and J lost 0 bases; unmatched junction nucleotides: 11. The CDR3 is 16 residues long. The CDR3 DNA sequence: TGTGCCAGCATGCACCGGGACAGTCACATGAACACTGAAGCTTTCTTT. This translates into CASMHRDSHMNTEAFF.

The table lists this clonotype with many counts. The chain recombines TRBV7-2 with TRBJ1-2; 12 nucleotides agree with TRBD1. The CDR3 totals 16 residues. Germline CDR1 is SGHTA and CDR2 is FQGNSA. V shed 5 bases, J shed 7 bases, and the junction held 11 bases outside the gene matches. The CDR3 DNA sequence: TGTGCCAGCAGCCCCGCCCCGGGACAGGGGGCTGGTGGCTACACCTTC. Translating it yields CASSPAPGQGAGGYTF. The variable domain in full, with the rest retrieved from reference TRBV7-2 and TRBJ1-2, is GAGVSQSPSNKVTEKGKDVELRCDPISGHTALYWYRQSLGQGLEFLIYFQGNSAPDKSGLPSDRFSAERTGGSVSTLTIQRTQQEDSAVYLCASSPAPGQGAGGYTFGSGTRLTVV.

There are many counts of this clonotype. This chain connects TRBV7-9 to TRBJ1-1; D call uncertain. The CDR3 spans 13 residues. CDR1 and CDR2 from the germline V gene are SEHNR and FQNEAQ (reference sequence). Trimming shortened V by 3 bases and J by 0 bases, and 5 bases separated the two germline ends. This chain's CDR3 is CASSFQVNTEAFF. CDR3 in DNA: TGTGCCAGCAGCTTCCAGGTGAACACTGAAGCTTTCTTT.

This clonotype was picked up many times. The chain joins TRBV4-1 to TRBJ2-7; D is ambiguous. V shed 0 bases and J shed 1 base, with 7 bases lying between them. This CDR3 contains 14 residues. Germline CDR1 MGHRA, CDR2 YSYEKL. CDR3 protein: CASSQDAGSYEQYF. CDR3 bases: TGCGCCAGCAGCCAAGATGCCGGTTCCTACGAGCAGTACTTC.

The chain recombines TRBV7-8 with TRBJ1-1; 7 bases agree with TRBD1. The CDR3 runs 14 residues. Trimming took 3 bases from V and 6 from J; bases not matched to a gene: 7. In germline, CDR1 is SGHVS, CDR2 FQNEAQ. CDR3 nucleotides: TGTGCCAGCAGCTTCGGGACAGTGGTAGCTGAAGCTTTCTTT. It encodes CASSFGTVVAEAFF.

The chain couples TRBV9 to TRBJ1-1; D may be TRBD1 (5 bases). V was trimmed by 4 bases and J by 8 bases, leaving 15 bases between them. Germline CDR1 reads SGDLS; CDR2 reads YYNGEE. This CDR3 spans 13 amino acids. The CDR3 is CASSPWGSQEAFF. The CDR3 coding sequence is TGTGCCAGCAGCCCTTGGGGGTCTCAAGAAGCTTTCTTT.

The rearrangement joins TRBV2 to TRBJ2-7; 7 nucleotides align to TRBD1. The J segment lost 0 bases and the V segment lost 6 bases, leaving 2 bases of the junction unmatched. Germline V gives CDR1 SNHLY, CDR2 FYNNEI. This CDR3 has 13 amino acids. The CDR3 protein is CASRNRGSYEQYF. CDR3 coding DNA: TGTGCCAGCAGAAACAGGGGCTCCTACGAGCAGTACTTC.

This clonotype was seen ten or more times. V gene TRBV7-9 combines with J gene TRBJ1-3; D remains unclear. Germline CDR1 SEHNR, CDR2 FQNEAQ (reference sequence). This CDR3 region has 15 residues. V was pared by 4 bases and J by 10 bases, with 20 bases between. DNA for the CDR3: TGTGCCAGCAGCTCTATCACTCCCCCCCGGTTTACCATATATTTT. This encodes CASSSITPPRFTIYF.

This clonotype was seen many times. The V call is TRBV11-2, the J call TRBJ2-1; D ambiguous. The CDR3 runs 15 residues. Trimming shortened V by 1 base and J by 0 bases, and 7 bases separated the two germline ends. CDR1 is SGHAT and CDR2 is FQNNGV in the germline V gene. CDR3 sequence reads: CASSLAFSSYNEQFF. The CDR3 DNA reads TGTGCCAGCAGCTTAGCGTTTAGCTCCTACAATGAGCAGTTCTTC.

This clonotype was recorded a few times. This chain joins TRBV2 and TRBJ2-1; D possibly corresponds to TRBD2 (6 bases). Trimming left V 7 bases short and J 4 bases short, with 11 bases between. This CDR3 comprises 13 residues. Germline assignment: CDR1 SNHLY and CDR2 FYNNEI. DNA for the CDR3: TGTGCCAGCACGAACGGGAGATACAATGAGCAGTTCTTC. This codes for CASTNGRYNEQFF.

This clonotype was seen more than once but under ten times. The J gene is TRBJ1-1, the V gene TRBV27; the D is unclear. The germline V gene has CDR1 MNHEY and CDR2 SMNVEV (reference sequence). V gave up 0 bases and J gave up 1 base, with 6 bases separating them. CDR3 length equals 14 residues. CDR3 sequence (DNA): TGTGCCAGCAGTTTATCGCCAGGGAACACTGAAGCTTTCTTT. Amino acids: CASSLSPGNTEAFF.

The chain is built from TRBV20-1 and TRBJ2-7; TRBD1 or TRBD2 may be the D gene (5 bases each). V was shortened by 6 bases and J by 2 bases, with 17 bases between the two germline ends. CDR1 DFQATT and CDR2 SNEGSKA come from the germline V gene (reference sequence). The CDR3 consists of 14 residues. This CDR3 reads CSAAGVQVTYEQYF. The CDR3 DNA reads TGCAGTGCAGCCGGGGTACAGGTTACCTACGAGCAGTACTTC.

The rearrangement joins TRBV2 to TRBJ1-2; D is uncertain. CDR3 length: 11 amino acids. The V and J ends lost 8 bases and 8 bases respectively, with 12 bases between them. Per germline, CDR1 SNHLY and CDR2 FYNNEI. CDR3 DNA sequence: TGTGCCAGCCCCGAGTATGTGGGCTACACCTTC. Its protein is CASPEYVGYTF. Variable domain in full (rest from reference TRBV2 and TRBJ1-2): EPEVTQTPSHQVTQMGQEVILRCVPISNHLYFYWYRQILGQKVEFLVSFYNNEISEKSEIFDDQFSVERPDGSNFTLKIRSTKLEDSAMYFCASPEYVGYTFGSGTRLTVV.

This clonotype was observed a handful of times. This chain uses TRBV20-1 with TRBJ1-1; D remains ambiguous. The germline V gene has CDR1 DFQATT and CDR2 SNEGSKA (reference sequence). The germline V and J ends were trimmed by 5 bases and 2 bases, with 12 bases remaining between them. The CDR3 is 13 amino acids. CDR3 sequence (DNA): TGCAGTGCTCAGCTAGAACTAAACACTGAAGCTTTCTTT. Encoded protein: CSAQLELNTEAFF.

This clonotype has only a few counts. V usage is TRBV14 and J usage is TRBJ1-2; no clear D gene. The germline V gene has CDR1 SGHDN and CDR2 FVKESK. V was pared by 10 bases and J by 3 bases, with 15 bases between. This CDR3 spans 13 amino acids. As DNA, the CDR3 is TGTGCCACCCTCCGCGGGGAGGACTATGGCTACACCTTC. Its translation is CATLRGEDYGYTF.

Of note for this clonotype: A clone one base away is much larger, so this may be a read error. DNA for the CDR3: TGTGCCAGCAGCTTATATCCGAGGAGTTCCTTCTTC. Residues: CASSLYPRSSFF. V and J are TRBV11-2 and TRBJ2-1; D remains unclear. V was pared by 2 bases and J by 16 bases, with 15 bases between. In germline, CDR1 is SGHAT, CDR2 FQNNGV. This CDR3 comprises 12 residues.

The rearrangement links TRBV2 to TRBJ2-1; 7 nucleotides agree with TRBD1. The CDR3 is 12 residues long. Losses at the gene ends were 6 bases for V and 10 bases for J; bases not matched to a gene: 6. Germline CDR1 reads SNHLY; CDR2 reads FYNNEI. The CDR3 loop is CASRDTGEEQFF. CDR3 coding DNA: TGTGCCAGCAGGGATACAGGGGAGGAGCAGTTCTTC.

The chain recombines TRBV6-6 with TRBJ2-7; the match to TRBD2 covers 9 bases. The V gene's germline CDR1 is MNHNY and CDR2 SVGAGI (reference sequence). This CDR3 has 17 amino acids. Trimming at V came to 2 bases and at J to 4 bases, leaving 12 bases not matched to a gene. This CDR3 is CASSYTLAGRTGYEQYF. The CDR3 DNA sequence: TGTGCCAGCAGTTACACGCTAGCGGGGAGAACGGGGTACGAGCAGTACTTC.

This clonotype was detected only a few times. The gene calls are TRBV28 and TRBJ1-6; D unclear. Trimming took off 6 bases at V and 8 bases at J, with 23 bases between the two ends. There are 17 residues in the CDR3. Germline V lookup: CDR1 MDHEN, CDR2 SYDVKM. This chain's CDR3 is CASRTTNPGGFYSPLHF. CDR3 coding DNA: TGTGCCAGCAGGACTACGAATCCTGGCGGGTTTTATTCACCCCTCCACTTT.

The chain has TRBV14 and TRBJ1-2, with D tentatively TRBD1 (5 bases). V lost 2 bases and J 4 bases, leaving 8 bases between the germline ends. Germline V CDR1 and CDR2: SGHDN, FVKESK. There are 13 residues in the CDR3. CDR3 sequence: CASSQQGLYGYTF. CDR3 nucleotides: TGTGCCAGCAGCCAACAGGGACTCTATGGCTACACCTTC.

This clonotype was observed a handful of times. J is TRBJ2-6 and V is TRBV28, with TRBD1 identical over 8 bases. V lost 6 bases, J lost 0 bases, and 4 bases stayed unmatched. The CDR3 has 16 residues. Germline-derived CDR1 and CDR2 are MDHEN and SYDVKM. CDR3 sequence (DNA): TGTGCCAGCAGGGGACAGGCCACCTCTGGGGCCAACGTCCTGACTTTC. Protein product: CASRGQATSGANVLTF.

This clonotype was seen many times. The V gene is TRBV7-9, the J gene TRBJ1-2; D is possibly TRBD1 (5 bases). The CDR3 length is 14 residues. Trimming stripped 6 bases from V and 7 bases from J, with 18 bases between. The V gene's germline CDR1 is SEHNR and CDR2 FQNEAQ (reference sequence). The CDR3, as DNA: TGTGCCAGCAGTTGGGATGAAGGGGCGTTTGGCTACACCTTC. Amino acid sequence: CASSWDEGAFGYTF.